The 11 T cell receptor beta chains in this list originate from one sample, sequenced in a study of cytomegalovirus exposure and HLA in healthy donors. Use of 60 Vbeta and 13 Jbeta primers characterized the PCR. Profiled with immunoSEQ multiplex PCR; TCRdb holds only in-frame clones, not every one. Of approximately 140,000 clones detected, 50% to 75% appear once; the ten largest clones hold roughly 7%. The sequenced material came from PBMCs. Every receptor here comes from an older woman in good health and CMV-seropositive.

The genes are TRBV30 and TRBJ2-7; D possibly corresponds to TRBD2 (5 bases). The CDR3 sequence is 16 residues long. With 1 base removed from V and 3 bases from J, the gap between germline ends came to 19 bases. Germline V CDR1 and CDR2: GTSNPN, SVGIG (reference sequence). In DNA form, the CDR3 reads TGTGCCTGGAGTGAAGGAAGGACTGTCCTCTACTACGAGCAGTACTTC. Translation: CAWSEGRTVLYYEQYF. Looking up the rest from reference TRBV30 and TRBJ2-7 gives the full variable domain: SQTIHQWPATLVQPVGSPLSLECTVEGTSNPNLYWYRQAAGRGLQLLFYSVGIGQISSEVPQNLSASRPQDRQFILSSKKLLLSDSGFYLCAWSEGRTVLYYEQYFGPGTRLTVT.

The chain joins TRBV19 to TRBJ2-5, with 10 bases matching TRBD2. CDR1 and CDR2 (germline): LNHDA, SQIVND (reference sequence). The V and J ends lost 6 bases and 4 bases, in that order; junction bases with no gene match: 11. The CDR3 consists of 16 residues. CDR3 nucleotides: TGTGCCAGTAGCCGGGGGGCTAGCGGGAGTGGAGAGACCCAGTACTTC. Amino acid sequence: CASSRGASGSGETQYF.

This clone was seen only a few times. The J gene is TRBJ2-3, the V gene TRBV29-1; D gene uncertain. Trimming removed 6 bases from V and 0 bases from J, with 13 bases in between. The length of the CDR3 is 14 residues. Looked up from germline, CDR1 is SQVTM and CDR2 is ANQGSEA. This CDR3 is CSVVQQSSTDTQYF. CDR3 coding DNA: TGCAGCGTGGTACAGCAATCTAGCACAGATACGCAGTATTTT.

This clone was detected only a few times. The junction departs from germline at one end; a sequencing error may be responsible. The rearrangement uses TRBV18 and TRBJ2-5; TRBD2 aligns across 7 bases. Germline V gene lookup returns CDR1 KGHSH and CDR2 LQKENI. CDR3 length: 13 residues. This CDR3 reads CASSPDILAARDF. The CDR3 bases are TGTGCCAGCTCGCCCGATATTCTAGCGGCCCGGGACTTC.

This clone appeared a few times. The chain has TRBV7-2 and TRBJ2-3, with D tentatively TRBD2 (7 bases). V was pared by 7 bases and J by 4 bases, with 24 bases between. The germline gives CDR1 SGHTA, CDR2 FQGNSA. The CDR3 consists of 17 residues. CDR3 region: CASTLQRPGAGADTQYF. CDR3 in DNA: TGTGCCAGCACCCTGCAAAGGCCAGGGGCGGGGGCAGATACGCAGTATTTT.

The chain has TRBV28 and TRBJ2-7; 9 nucleotides match TRBD1. Germline V lookup: CDR1 MDHEN, CDR2 SYDVKM. J was trimmed by 4 bases and V by 5 bases; bases with no gene match: 15. The CDR3 runs 17 residues. CDR3 region: CASSPHRDRERRYEQYF. The CDR3 DNA reads as TGTGCCAGCAGTCCACACCGGGACAGGGAGAGAAGGTACGAGCAGTACTTC.

This clone was observed a handful of times. This chain joins TRBV19 and TRBJ1-5, with 7 bases fitting TRBD1. The CDR3 sequence is 16 residues long. Germline V CDR1 and CDR2: LNHDA, SQIVND (reference sequence). Unmatched junction bases numbered 3, after V lost 0 bases and J lost 1 base. The CDR3 coding sequence is TGTGCCAGTAGTATAGACTTACAGGGGAGCAATCAGCCCCAGCATTTT. It yields the protein CASSIDLQGSNQPQHF.

Turning to this clone: At one of its ends the junction is not consistent with the germline gene, which may arise from a read error. The chain has TRBV7-9 and TRBJ2-6, with D possibly TRBD1 on 6 matching bases. The CDR3 is 15 amino acids. CDR1 and CDR2 from the germline V gene are SEHNR and FQNEAQ (reference sequence). The CDR3 loop is CASRLEGAGANVLTF. In DNA form, the CDR3 reads TGTGCCAGCAGGTTAGAGGGGGCTGGGGCCAACGTCCTGACTTTC.

The chain carries TRBV27 and TRBJ1-2, with D possibly matching TRBD1 (5 bases). Trimming cost V 6 bases and J 1 base, with 9 bases left between them. The CDR3 loop spans 13 amino acids. The germline CDR1 and CDR2 sequences are MNHEY and SMNVEV (reference sequence). The CDR3 sequence: CASRSQVNYGYTF. CDR3 nucleotides: TGTGCCAGCAGGTCACAGGTTAACTATGGCTACACCTTC.

The rearrangement links TRBV9 to TRBJ2-1; D not resolved. V was trimmed by 0 bases and J by 8 bases, leaving 12 bases between them. CDR1 and CDR2 (germline): SGDLS, YYNGEE. The CDR3 length is 14 residues. The CDR3 region has the DNA TGTGCCAGCAGCGTAGGACCAGCGAACCATGAGCAGTTCTTC. Translation gives CASSVGPANHEQFF.

About this clone: This sample includes further DNA sequences coding for the same CDR3. This chain joins TRBV7-2 and TRBJ2-2; D gene unclear. Germline CDR1 is SGHTA and CDR2 is FQGNSA. This CDR3 spans 12 amino acids. Trimming shortened V by 4 bases and J by 3 bases, and 3 bases separated the two germline ends. CDR3 DNA: TGTGCCAGCAGCTCTTACACCGGGGAGCTGTTTTTT. Encoded protein: CASSSYTGELFF.